A selection of T cell receptor beta chains follows, all from one sample in a study of CD8+CD57+ T cells in acquired aplastic anemia. From the reads, TCRdb called clonotypes with MiXCR, one entry per CDR3 protein. The table records under 500,000 distinct CDR3 sequences, about a third of them present only once. The sample comprised sorted CD4+, CD8+, or CD8+CD57+ T cells (not recorded which) from PBMCs. All receptors come from a human donor with aplastic anemia. CDR3s include the opening cysteine and the closing phenylalanine or tryptophan. D genes are given only for firm matches. Where a row states a size, it is once, few, many or the class of an expanded clone; other rows omit it.

J | V | D | size | CDR3 | DNA
TRBJ2-3 | TRBV9 | NA | NA | CASSIGPGTAADTQYF | TGTGCCAGCAGCATAGGACCGGGGACTGCAGCAGATACGCAGTATTTT
TRBJ2-7 | TRBV20-1 | TRBD2 | few | CSALGTSGSSYEQYF | TGCAGTGCTCTGGGGACTAGCGGGAGTTCCTACGAGCAGTACTTC
TRBJ1-4 | TRBV5-6 | NA | NA | CASSVPGLTNEKLFF | TGTGCCAGCAGCGTGCCGGGACTTACTAATGAAAAACTGTTTTTT
TRBJ1-2 | TRBV4-1 | TRBD1 | few | CASSQITTGNYGYTF | TGCGCCAGCAGCCAGATCACGACAGGGAACTATGGCTACACCTTC
TRBJ1-6 | TRBV19 | TRBD1 | NA | CASTPGTGGSPLHF | TGTGCCAGTACCCCCGGGACAGGGGGCTCACCCCTCCACTTT
TRBJ1-1 | TRBV29-1 | TRBD1 | many | CSDQQGTEAFF | TGCAGCGATCAACAGGGGACTGAAGCTTTCTTT
TRBJ1-1 | TRBV7-3 | NA | many | CASSPRGGTSTEAFF | TGTGCCAGCAGCCCCAGGGGCGGGACGAGCACTGAAGCTTTCTTT
TRBJ2-7 | TRBV20-1 | NA | NA | CSASIPDRTYEQYF | TGCAGTGCTAGTATCCCGGACAGAACTTACGAGCAGTACTTC
TRBJ2-7 | TRBV7-9 | NA | NA | CASSFGLGSSYEQYF | TGTGCCAGCAGCTTCGGGTTGGGGAGCTCCTACGAGCAGTACTTC
TRBJ1-2 | TRBV7-2 | TRBD1 | NA | CASSTGGHGYTF | TGTGCCAGCAGCACAGGGGGTCACGGCTACACCTTC
TRBJ2-2 | TRBV11-3 | TRBD1 | few | CASSVGQGDGELFF | TGTGCCAGCAGCGTGGGACAGGGAGACGGGGAGCTGTTTTTT
TRBJ2-7 | TRBV5-1 | TRBD2 | few | CASSYHLTLAGSTYEQYF | TGCGCCAGCAGCTATCACCTTACCTTAGCGGGATCTACCTACGAGCAGTACTTC
TRBJ2-7 | TRBV7-8 | TRBD2 | many | CASSPLAVSSYEQYF | TGTGCCAGCAGCCCTCTAGCGGTGAGCTCCTACGAGCAGTACTTC
TRBJ2-5 | TRBV2 | TRBD2 | many | CASSRLAGDIETQYF | TGTGCCAGCAGCAGACTAGCGGGGGATATAGAGACCCAGTACTTC
TRBJ2-2 | TRBV10-1 | NA | many | CASSEWASSTGELFF | TGCGCCAGCAGTGAATGGGCTAGCAGCACCGGGGAGCTGTTTTTT
TRBJ2-5 | TRBV9 | TRBD2 | few | CASSASSGRAETQYF | TGTGCCAGCAGCGCGAGTAGCGGGAGGGCGGAGACCCAGTACTTC
TRBJ1-2 | TRBV27 | NA | NA | CASSLKGLYGYTF | TGTGCCAGCAGTTTAAAGGGTTTGTACGGCTACACCTTC
TRBJ1-4 | TRBV10-3 | TRBD1 | NA | CASGQGATNEKLFF | TGTGCCAGCGGACAGGGGGCAACTAATGAAAAACTGTTTTTT
TRBJ2-5 | TRBV5-8 | TRBD1 | NA | CASSLQGVVRQETQYF | TGTGCCAGCAGCCTACAGGGGGTTGTTCGGCAAGAGACCCAGTACTTC
TRBJ1-2 | TRBV4-1 | NA | many | CASSQEGNYGYTF | TGCGCCAGCAGCCAAGAAGGGAACTATGGCTACACCTTC
TRBJ2-2 | TRBV20-1 | NA | NA | CSARDRTWSGTGELFF | TGCAGTGCTAGAGATCGGACCTGGTCGGGGACCGGGGAGCTGTTTTTT
TRBJ2-1 | TRBV25-1 | NA | few | CASTLTGPGYNEQFF | TGTGCCAGCACCCTGACGGGGCCGGGGTACAATGAGCAGTTCTTC
TRBJ2-7 | TRBV6-1 | TRBD2 | NA | CASRLGLAVYEQYF | TGTGCCAGCAGGTTAGGACTAGCAGTTTACGAGCAGTACTTC
TRBJ2-7 | TRBV9 | TRBD1 | NA | CASSAYKTGPYEQYF | TGTGCCAGCAGCGCCTACAAGACAGGGCCCTACGAGCAGTACTTC
TRBJ1-2 | TRBV6-1 | TRBD1 | NA | CASRDTGGFYGYTF | TGTGCCAGCAGAGACACAGGGGGCTTCTATGGCTACACCTTC
TRBJ2-3 | TRBV7-3 | NA | many | CASSLPPTDTQYF | TGTGCCAGCAGCTTACCCCCCACAGATACGCAGTATTTT
TRBJ2-2 | TRBV20-1 | NA | NA | CSANRGLNTGELFF | TGCAGTGCCAATCGGGGGCTTAACACCGGGGAGCTGTTTTTT
TRBJ1-2 | TRBV7-9 | NA | many | CASSFSGGINGYTF | TGTGCCAGCAGCTTCTCCGGGGGCATCAATGGCTACACCTTC
TRBJ1-2 | TRBV19 | NA | NA | CASSQDLATINYGYTF | TGTGCCAGCAGCCAAGATCTCGCCACGATAAACTATGGCTACACCTTC
TRBJ2-1 | TRBV20-1 | TRBD2 | NA | CSASVASGNYNEQFF | TGCAGTGCTAGCGTCGCTAGCGGTAATTACAATGAGCAGTTCTTC
TRBJ1-2 | TRBV10-3 | NA | NA | CAISEGREGNYGYTF | TGTGCCATCAGTGAGGGACGTGAGGGAAACTATGGCTACACCTTC
TRBJ2-7 | TRBV4-2 | TRBD2 | NA | CASSPAGTSGREQYF | TGTGCCAGCAGCCCTGCCGGGACTAGCGGAAGGGAGCAGTACTTC
TRBJ1-2 | TRBV10-3 | NA | NA | CAISEFDGYTF | TGTGCCATCAGTGAGTTCGATGGCTACACCTTC
TRBJ2-7 | TRBV3-1 | NA | few | CASSAREEQYF | TGTGCCAGCAGCGCTAGAGAGGAGCAGTACTTC
TRBJ2-1 | TRBV7-2 | NA | NA | CASSLAGGGGRYNEQFF | TGTGCCAGCAGCTTAGCTGGGGGTGGCGGTCGCTACAATGAGCAGTTCTTC
TRBJ2-7 | TRBV25-1 | NA | NA | CASSESVRMTYTYEQYF | TGTGCCAGCAGTGAATCGGTAAGGATGACATATACCTACGAGCAGTACTTC
TRBJ2-5 | TRBV9 | NA | NA | CASSASSTETQYF | TGTGCCAGCAGCGCTAGCTCTACAGAGACCCAGTACTTC
TRBJ2-7 | TRBV10-3 | TRBD2 | few | CAISTTSGGATYEQYF | TGTGCCATCAGTACGACTAGCGGGGGTGCCACCTACGAGCAGTACTTC
TRBJ1-1 | TRBV11-1 | TRBD1 | NA | CASSLSGQAMSSTEAFF | TGTGCCAGCAGCTTATCGGGACAGGCCATGAGTAGCACTGAAGCTTTCTTT
TRBJ2-1 | TRBV20-1 | TRBD2 | few | CSARRGASKIEQFF | TGCAGTGCTAGGCGGGGGGCCTCCAAGATCGAGCAGTTCTTC
TRBJ2-5 | TRBV20-1 | NA | NA | CSAKSSGRGETQYF | TGCAGTGCGAAAAGTTCAGGAAGAGGGGAGACCCAGTACTTC
TRBJ2-7 | TRBV6-1 | NA | many | CASSEPEQYF | TGTGCCAGCAGTGAACCCGAGCAGTACTTC
TRBJ2-3 | TRBV25-1 | NA | many | CASSEISGSTDTQYF | TGTGCCAGCAGTGAGATTTCGGGCAGCACAGATACGCAGTATTTT
TRBJ2-3 | TRBV7-9 | NA | NA | CASSPLQGSDTQYF | TGTGCCAGCAGCCCGCTCCAGGGGTCAGATACGCAGTATTTT
TRBJ1-5 | TRBV19 | TRBD1 | NA | CASSAGGQELPQPQHF | TGTGCCAGTAGTGCGGGAGGACAGGAGCTGCCTCAGCCCCAGCATTTT
TRBJ2-5 | TRBV2 | TRBD2 | many | CASSKGTSGRGETQYF | TGTGCCAGCAGTAAAGGGACTAGCGGGAGGGGAGAGACCCAGTACTTC
TRBJ2-2 | TRBV7-9 | NA | NA | CASNTERGYTGELFF | TGTGCCAGCAACACGGAGCGAGGTTACACCGGGGAGCTGTTTTTT
TRBJ2-7 | TRBV3-1 | NA | NA | CASSQDREREQYF | TGTGCCAGCAGCCAAGACAGGGAGAGGGAGCAGTACTTC
TRBJ1-2 | TRBV20-1 | TRBD1 | many | CSALGQGPSNPYGYTF | TGCAGTGCTTTAGGACAGGGGCCGTCCAACCCGTATGGCTACACCTTC
TRBJ1-5 | TRBV7-9 | TRBD1 | many | CASSRQGQQPQHF | TGTGCCAGCAGCAGACAGGGGCAGCAGCCCCAGCATTTT
TRBJ2-2 | TRBV10-1 | NA | NA | CASSYIAFAGELFF | TGTGCCAGCAGTTACATTGCATTCGCCGGGGAGCTGTTTTTT